Each of the 21 T cell receptor beta chains below was sequenced from the same sample in a study of cytomegalovirus exposure and HLA in healthy donors. PCR used 60 Vbeta primers and 13 Jbeta primers. The method was immunoSEQ multiplex PCR; TCRdb's version includes in-frame clones alone and lacks a portion of them. In total, the table holds around 130,000 clones. The specimen sequenced was PBMCs. The origin of the receptors is an older woman in good health and CMV-seronegative.

This chain links TRBV6-5 with TRBJ1-1; TRBD1 might be the D (5 bases). The length of the CDR3 is 14 residues. Trimming cost V 0 bases and J 3 bases, with 8 bases left between them. Germline V lookup: CDR1 MNHEY, CDR2 SVGAGI. The DNA for the CDR3 is TGTGCCAGCAGTTACTCCGGGGGGTACACTGAAGCTTTCTTT. Translation: CASSYSGGYTEAFF.

The chain joins TRBV15 to TRBJ2-5, with 10 positions matching TRBD1. The germline gives CDR1 LNHNV, CDR2 YYDKDF (reference sequence). This CDR3 region has 16 residues. Unmatched junction bases numbered 7, after V lost 1 base and J lost 5 bases. In nucleotides, the CDR3 is TGTGCCACCAGCAGAGGGGACAGGGGTCTCGGTGAGACCCAGTACTTC. Translation gives CATSRGDRGLGETQYF.

V and J are TRBV5-1 and TRBJ2-2; 9 nucleotides line up with TRBD1. Germline V gene lookup returns CDR1 SGHRS and CDR2 YFSETQ. The CDR3 has 15 amino acids. Trimming took 4 bases from V and 8 from J; bases not matched to a gene: 9. CDR3 in DNA: TGCGCCAGCAGCGGAACGACAGGGGGGCAGGGGGAGCTGTTTTTT. It encodes CASSGTTGGQGELFF.

This chain connects TRBV27 to TRBJ2-7; TRBD1 aligns across 8 bases. In germline, CDR1 is MNHEY, CDR2 SMNVEV (reference sequence). Trimming took 5 bases from V and 3 from J; bases not matched to a gene: 12. This CDR3 has 16 residues. This chain's CDR3 is CASSNPTGTGLYEQYF. In nucleotides, the CDR3 is TGTGCCAGCAGTAACCCGACCGGGACAGGCCTCTACGAGCAGTACTTC.

The V call is TRBV7-9, the J call TRBJ1-4, with 7 positions matching TRBD1. Germline assignment: CDR1 SEHNR and CDR2 FQNEAQ (reference sequence). This CDR3 has 15 amino acids. Trimming at V came to 1 base and at J to 5 bases, leaving 4 bases not matched to a gene. This CDR3 is CASSLGDRRNEKLFF. CDR3 sequence (DNA): TGTGCCAGCAGCTTAGGGGACAGAAGGAATGAAAAACTGTTTTTT.

This chain connects TRBV10-3 to TRBJ2-5; perhaps TRBD1 as D (6 bases). With 5 bases removed from V and 3 bases from J, the gap between germline ends came to 10 bases. The CDR3 is 13 amino acids. CDR1 and CDR2 from the germline V gene are ENHRY and SYGVKD. The CDR3 sequence: CAISPAGEETQYF. The DNA for the CDR3 is TGTGCCATCAGTCCAGCAGGGGAAGAGACCCAGTACTTC.

The genes are TRBV28 and TRBJ1-6, with D maybe TRBD1 (6 bases). V was cut by 4 bases and J by 10 bases, with 14 bases left in between. The germline gives CDR1 MDHEN, CDR2 SYDVKM. CDR3 length: 14 residues. CDR3 amino acids: CASSYMRGGSPLHF. Here the CDR3 DNA reads TGTGCCAGCAGTTACATGAGGGGGGGATCACCCCTCCACTTT.

The chain recombines TRBV19 with TRBJ1-1; D not resolved. V dropped 0 bases and J dropped 5 bases, with 10 bases sitting between them. Germline CDR1 reads LNHDA; CDR2 reads SQIVND (reference sequence). The CDR3 is made up of 14 amino acids. This CDR3 reads CASSIDGVLTEAFF. CDR3 nucleotides: TGTGCCAGTAGTATAGACGGGGTTTTGACTGAAGCTTTCTTT.

The chain has TRBV25-1 and TRBJ1-5, with TRBD1 matching over 7 bases. Germline V gene sequence: CDR1 MGHDK, CDR2 SYGVNS. Germline trimming cut 6 bases from V and 3 bases from J; bases unmatched to any gene: 5. This CDR3 comprises 14 residues. CDR3 sequence (DNA): TGTGCCAGCAGCCAGACAGGGACCAATCAGCCCCAGCATTTT. Protein product: CASSQTGTNQPQHF.

As for this clone: Its ends do not fully match the called genes, so a read error is possible. V is TRBV7-7 and J is TRBJ2-5; perhaps TRBD2 as D (5 bases). The length of the CDR3 is 14 residues. Per the germline V gene, CDR1 is SSHAT and CDR2 is FNYEAQ (reference sequence). Written as DNA, the CDR3 is TGTGCTAGCAGCTCCCGTCCCCGGACTCACACCCAGTACTTC. Translating it yields CASSSRPRTHTQYF.

The V and J genes are TRBV5-5 and TRBJ2-7, with a possible D match to TRBD1 (6 bases). The germline CDR1 and CDR2 sequences are SGHKS and YYEKEE (reference sequence). With 1 base removed from V and 5 bases from J, the gap between germline ends came to 13 bases. This CDR3 has 14 residues. This chain's CDR3 is CASSLWQGRDEQYF. In DNA, the CDR3 is TGTGCCAGCAGCTTGTGGCAGGGGAGAGACGAGCAGTACTTC.

This sequence joins TRBV28 and TRBJ1-5; no clear D gene. Trimming removed 3 bases at V and 0 bases at J, with 15 bases between. CDR3 length: 17 residues. Per germline, CDR1 MDHEN and CDR2 SYDVKM. In nucleotides, the CDR3 is TGTGCCAGCAGTTTCTACCACGCGCAATATAGCAATCAGCCCCAGCATTTT. Residues: CASSFYHAQYSNQPQHF.

The rearrangement uses TRBV28 and TRBJ2-3; 12 bases line up with TRBD2. V shed 4 bases, J shed 1 base, and the junction held 6 bases outside the gene matches. Germline CDR1 reads MDHEN; CDR2 reads SYDVKM. This CDR3 has 17 residues. The CDR3 region is CASSSHRLAGGTDTQYF. In DNA form, the CDR3 reads TGTGCCAGCAGTTCCCACAGACTAGCGGGGGGCACAGATACGCAGTATTTT.

The chain carries TRBV5-3 and TRBJ1-5, with D uncertain. TRBV5-3 is reported as an ORF; its role is uncertain. The CDR3 is 17 residues long. V was clipped by 3 bases and J by 0 bases, with 16 bases between them. CDR3 region: CARSSVILCGSNQPQHF. CDR3 nucleotide sequence: TGTGCCAGAAGCTCGGTAATCCTCTGTGGTAGCAATCAGCCCCAGCATTTT.

The V gene is TRBV13, the J gene TRBJ2-3; a weak D match, TRBD1 (6 bases). The CDR3 covers 15 residues. CDR1 PRHDT and CDR2 FYEKMQ come from the germline V gene (reference sequence). Between the trimmed V and J ends, which lost 6 bases and 2 bases, there was a span of 15 bases. CDR3 protein: CASSRTGQNTDTQYF. In DNA, the CDR3 is TGTGCCAGCAGTCGAACGGGACAAAACACAGATACGCAGTATTTT.

The V gene is TRBV28, the J gene TRBJ2-1; 7 nucleotides align to TRBD2. Germline assignment: CDR1 MDHEN and CDR2 SYDVKM. The CDR3 has 14 residues. Trimming removed 3 bases from V and 4 bases from J; junction bases left unmatched: 3. This chain's CDR3 is CASSFKAGYNEQFF. In nucleotides, the CDR3 is TGTGCCAGCAGTTTTAAAGCGGGGTACAATGAGCAGTTCTTC.

DNA of the CDR3: TGTGCCAGTAGTGAAAGGGGATTTAATTCACCCCTCCACTTT. Translated, it gives CASSERGFNSPLHF. The chain uses TRBV19 and TRBJ1-6; maybe TRBD1 (5 bases). The germline V gene has CDR1 LNHDA and CDR2 SQIVND (reference sequence). V lost 5 bases and J 6 bases, leaving 11 bases between the germline ends. This CDR3 has 14 residues.

The chain links TRBV7-8 to TRBJ1-2, with 7 bases aligning to TRBD1. This CDR3 has 14 amino acids. Looked up from germline, CDR1 is SGHVS and CDR2 is FQNEAQ. Unmatched junction bases numbered 7, after V lost 5 bases and J lost 4 bases. In DNA form, the CDR3 reads TGTGCCAGCAGCCCAAGCCGGGACAGCTATGGCTACACCTTC. Its protein is CASSPSRDSYGYTF. Using reference TRBV7-8 and TRBJ1-2 for the parts outside the CDR3, the full variable domain is GAGVSQSPRYKVAKRGQDVALRCDPISGHVSLFWYQQALGQGPEFLTYFQNEAQLDKSGLPSDRFFAERPEGSVSTLKIQRTQQEDSAVYLCASSPSRDSYGYTFGSGTRLTVV.

The V call is TRBV10-3, the J call TRBJ2-7; D possibly corresponds to TRBD1 (6 bases). CDR3 length equals 15 residues. V was cut by 3 bases and J by 1 base, with 13 bases left in between. Per the germline V gene, CDR1 is ENHRY and CDR2 is SYGVKD. In nucleotides, the CDR3 is TGTGCCATCAGTGACTCCGGACAGTTTTCCTACGAGCAGTACTTC. This gives the protein CAISDSGQFSYEQYF.

J is TRBJ2-7 and V is TRBV7-2; D is possibly TRBD2 (6 bases). Trimming pared 3 bases from V and 0 bases from J, leaving 12 bases between. The CDR3 spans 15 residues. The V gene's germline CDR1 is SGHTA and CDR2 FQGNSA. CDR3 nucleotides: TGTGCCAGCAGCTTCCAACTCGGGAGCTCCTACGAGCAGTACTTC. Amino acid sequence: CASSFQLGSSYEQYF.

This chain uses TRBV5-5 with TRBJ2-2, with 12 bases aligning to TRBD2. Looked up from germline, CDR1 is SGHKS and CDR2 is YYEKEE (reference sequence). The CDR3 is made up of 20 amino acids. V lost 1 base to trimming and J lost 5 bases; unmatched junction nucleotides: 15. The CDR3 DNA reads as TGTGCCAGCAGCTTGTTGCTAGCGGGAGGGCCAAGATCGGTTACCGGGGAGCTGTTTTTT. Protein sequence: CASSLLLAGGPRSVTGELFF.